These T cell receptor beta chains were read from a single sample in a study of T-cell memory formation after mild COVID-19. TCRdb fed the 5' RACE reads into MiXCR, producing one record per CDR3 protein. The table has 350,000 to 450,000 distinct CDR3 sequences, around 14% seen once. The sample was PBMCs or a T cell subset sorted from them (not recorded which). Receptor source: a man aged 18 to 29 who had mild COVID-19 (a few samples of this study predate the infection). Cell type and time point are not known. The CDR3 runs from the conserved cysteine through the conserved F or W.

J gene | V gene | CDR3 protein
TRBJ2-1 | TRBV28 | CASSLPINTYEQFF
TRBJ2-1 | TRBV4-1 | CASSGTEGSYFYNEQFF
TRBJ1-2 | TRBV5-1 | CASSSGQLFYGYTF
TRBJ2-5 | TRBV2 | CARSSGLEETQYF
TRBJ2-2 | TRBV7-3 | CASSFRGGSTGELFF
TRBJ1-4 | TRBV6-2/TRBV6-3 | CASRPGQGNEKLFF
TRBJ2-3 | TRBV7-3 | CASSTTGTDTQYF
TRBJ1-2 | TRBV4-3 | CASSQEEGSDYGYTF
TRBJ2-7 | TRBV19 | CASSWGTGAYEQYF
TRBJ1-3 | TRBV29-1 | CSVGQSSGNTIYF
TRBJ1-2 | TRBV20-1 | CSAREGGGRGYGYTF
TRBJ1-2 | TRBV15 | CATSRDLACGYTF
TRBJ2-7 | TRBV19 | CASSPRTGDYEQYF
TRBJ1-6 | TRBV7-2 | CASRIRVREGPLHF
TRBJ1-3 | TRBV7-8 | CASSLMYSGPSLSGNTIYF
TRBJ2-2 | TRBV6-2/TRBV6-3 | CATVLLGPGELFF
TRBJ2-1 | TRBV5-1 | CASSETSPNEQFF
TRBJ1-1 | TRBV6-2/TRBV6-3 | CASSSGTTGTEAFF
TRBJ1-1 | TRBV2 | CASSEAQYTEAFF
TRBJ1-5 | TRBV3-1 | CASSLGSSEGKPQHF
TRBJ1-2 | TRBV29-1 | CSVEVNPGTGRVGYTF
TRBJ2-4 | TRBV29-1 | CSVAGTAKNIQYF
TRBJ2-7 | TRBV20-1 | CSASGVGEQYF
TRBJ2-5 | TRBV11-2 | CASSLGLELLEETQYF
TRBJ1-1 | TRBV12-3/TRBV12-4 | CASSPTWGDEAFF
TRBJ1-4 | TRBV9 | CASSPDRGATNEKLFF